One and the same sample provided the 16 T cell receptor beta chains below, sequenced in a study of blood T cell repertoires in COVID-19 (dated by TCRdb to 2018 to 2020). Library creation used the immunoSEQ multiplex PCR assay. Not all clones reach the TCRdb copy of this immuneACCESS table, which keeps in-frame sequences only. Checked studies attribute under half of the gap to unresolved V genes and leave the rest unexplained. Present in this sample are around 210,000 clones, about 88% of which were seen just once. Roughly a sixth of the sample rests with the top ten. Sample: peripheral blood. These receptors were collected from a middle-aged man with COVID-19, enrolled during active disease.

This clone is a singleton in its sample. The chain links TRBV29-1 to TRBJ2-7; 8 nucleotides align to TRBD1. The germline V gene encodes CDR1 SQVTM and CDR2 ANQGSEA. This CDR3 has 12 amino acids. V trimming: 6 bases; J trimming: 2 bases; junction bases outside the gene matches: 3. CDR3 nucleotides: TGCAGCGTGAAGACAGGGGCCTACGAGCAGTACTTC. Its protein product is CSVKTGAYEQYF.

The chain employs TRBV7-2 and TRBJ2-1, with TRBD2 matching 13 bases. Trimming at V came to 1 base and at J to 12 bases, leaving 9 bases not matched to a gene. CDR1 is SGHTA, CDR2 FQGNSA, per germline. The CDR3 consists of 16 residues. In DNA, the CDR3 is TGTGCCAGCAGCTTAGTCCCCGGGACTAGCGGGATTTGGCAGTTCTTC. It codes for CASSLVPGTSGIWQFF.

Written as DNA, the CDR3 is TGCGCCAGCAGCTATAGCGGGAATGAGCAGTTCTTC. It codes for CASSYSGNEQFF. This chain joins TRBV5-1 and TRBJ2-1; 7 positions agree with TRBD2. The CDR3 is 12 amino acids. J lost 7 bases, V lost 3 bases, and 1 base had no gene match. CDR1 and CDR2 from the germline V gene are SGHRS and YFSETQ.

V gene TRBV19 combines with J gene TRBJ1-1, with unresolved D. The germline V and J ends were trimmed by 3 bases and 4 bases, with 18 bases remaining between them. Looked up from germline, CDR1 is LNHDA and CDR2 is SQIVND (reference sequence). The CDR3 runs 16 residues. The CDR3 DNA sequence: TGTGCCAGTAGTATTCGACGATCGGGCGCGGGCACTGAAGCTTTCTTT. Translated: CASSIRRSGAGTEAFF.

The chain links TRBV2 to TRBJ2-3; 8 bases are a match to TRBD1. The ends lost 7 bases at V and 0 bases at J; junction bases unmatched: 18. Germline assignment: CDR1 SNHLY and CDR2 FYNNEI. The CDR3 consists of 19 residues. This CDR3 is CASTRDRGRPMGSTDTQYF. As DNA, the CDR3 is TGTGCCAGCACCCGAGACAGGGGTCGCCCTATGGGAAGCACAGATACGCAGTATTTT.

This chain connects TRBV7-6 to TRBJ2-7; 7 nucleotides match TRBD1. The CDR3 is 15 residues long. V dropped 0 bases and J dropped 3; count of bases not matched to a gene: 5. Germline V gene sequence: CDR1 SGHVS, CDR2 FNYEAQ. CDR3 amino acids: CASSLATGAHYEQYF. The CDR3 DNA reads TGTGCCAGCAGCTTAGCAACAGGGGCACACTACGAGCAGTACTTC.

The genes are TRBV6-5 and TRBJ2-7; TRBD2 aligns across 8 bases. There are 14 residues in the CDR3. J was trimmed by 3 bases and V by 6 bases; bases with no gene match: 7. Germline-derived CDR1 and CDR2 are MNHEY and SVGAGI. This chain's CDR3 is CASRSGGIHYEQYF. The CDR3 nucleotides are TGTGCCAGCAGAAGCGGGGGAATACACTACGAGCAGTACTTC.

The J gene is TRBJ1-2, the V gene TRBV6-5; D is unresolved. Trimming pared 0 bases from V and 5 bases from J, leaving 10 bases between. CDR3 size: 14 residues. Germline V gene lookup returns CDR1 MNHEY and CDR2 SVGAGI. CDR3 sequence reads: CASSYSTEGYGYTF. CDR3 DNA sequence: TGTGCCAGCAGTTACTCGACTGAGGGTTATGGCTACACCTTC.

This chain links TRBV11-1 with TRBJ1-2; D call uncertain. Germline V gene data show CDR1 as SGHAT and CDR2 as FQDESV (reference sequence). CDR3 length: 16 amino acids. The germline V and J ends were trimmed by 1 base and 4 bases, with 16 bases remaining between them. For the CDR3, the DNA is TGTGCCAGCAGCTTAGAGGCGGGAGTTCCAACCTATGGCTACACCTTC. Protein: CASSLEAGVPTYGYTF.

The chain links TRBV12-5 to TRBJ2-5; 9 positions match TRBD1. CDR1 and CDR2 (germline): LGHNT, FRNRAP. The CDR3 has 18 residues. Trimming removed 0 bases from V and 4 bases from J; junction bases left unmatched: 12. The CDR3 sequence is CASGLVPVTGGIRETQYF. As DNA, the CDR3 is TGTGCTAGTGGTTTGGTACCCGTGACAGGGGGGATCAGAGAGACCCAGTACTTC. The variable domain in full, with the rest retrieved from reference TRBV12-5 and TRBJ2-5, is DARVTQTPRHKVTEMGQEVTMRCQPILGHNTVFWYRQTMMQGLELLAYFRNRAPLDDSGMPKDRFSAEMPDATLATLKIQPSEPRDSAVYFCASGLVPVTGGIRETQYFGPGTRLLVL.

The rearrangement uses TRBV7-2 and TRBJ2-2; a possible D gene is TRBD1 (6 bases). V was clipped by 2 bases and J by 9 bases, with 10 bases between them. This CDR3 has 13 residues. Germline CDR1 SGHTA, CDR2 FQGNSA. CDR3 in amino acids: CASSLQGFRELFF. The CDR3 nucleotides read TGTGCCAGCAGCTTACAGGGGTTTAGGGAGCTGTTTTTT.

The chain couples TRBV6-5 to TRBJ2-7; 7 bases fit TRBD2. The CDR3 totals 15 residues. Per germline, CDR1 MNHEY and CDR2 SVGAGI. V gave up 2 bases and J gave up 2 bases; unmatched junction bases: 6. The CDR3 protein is CASSYERGETYEQYF. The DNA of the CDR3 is TGTGCCAGCAGTTACGAACGGGGGGAGACCTACGAGCAGTACTTC.

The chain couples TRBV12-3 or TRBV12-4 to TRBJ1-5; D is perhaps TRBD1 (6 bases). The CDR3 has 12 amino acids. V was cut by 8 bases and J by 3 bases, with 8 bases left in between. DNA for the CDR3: TGTGCCAGCGCAGGGGACAATCAGCCCCAGCATTTT. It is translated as CASAGDNQPQHF.

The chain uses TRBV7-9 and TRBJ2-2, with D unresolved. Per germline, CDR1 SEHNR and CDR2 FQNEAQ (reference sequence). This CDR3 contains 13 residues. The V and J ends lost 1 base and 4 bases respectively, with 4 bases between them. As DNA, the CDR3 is TGTGCCAGCAGCTTAGTAGCCACCGGGGAGCTGTTTTTT. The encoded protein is CASSLVATGELFF.

CDR3 DNA sequence: TGCGCCAGCAGCCCATCCCCCGGACAGGGGGTTGGGGAGACCCAGTACTTC. Residues: CASSPSPGQGVGETQYF. This chain uses TRBV5-1 with TRBJ2-5; 10 nucleotides match TRBD1. Germline values: CDR1 SGHRS, CDR2 YFSETQ. V was pared by 4 bases and J by 5 bases, with 14 bases of the junction left unmatched. The CDR3 totals 17 residues.

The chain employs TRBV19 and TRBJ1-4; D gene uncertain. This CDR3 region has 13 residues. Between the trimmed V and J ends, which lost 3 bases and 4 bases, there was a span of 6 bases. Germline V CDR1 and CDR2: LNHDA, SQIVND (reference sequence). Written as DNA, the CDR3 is TGTGCCAGTAGTATCCAGCGTAATGAAAAACTGTTTTTT. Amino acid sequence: CASSIQRNEKLFF.